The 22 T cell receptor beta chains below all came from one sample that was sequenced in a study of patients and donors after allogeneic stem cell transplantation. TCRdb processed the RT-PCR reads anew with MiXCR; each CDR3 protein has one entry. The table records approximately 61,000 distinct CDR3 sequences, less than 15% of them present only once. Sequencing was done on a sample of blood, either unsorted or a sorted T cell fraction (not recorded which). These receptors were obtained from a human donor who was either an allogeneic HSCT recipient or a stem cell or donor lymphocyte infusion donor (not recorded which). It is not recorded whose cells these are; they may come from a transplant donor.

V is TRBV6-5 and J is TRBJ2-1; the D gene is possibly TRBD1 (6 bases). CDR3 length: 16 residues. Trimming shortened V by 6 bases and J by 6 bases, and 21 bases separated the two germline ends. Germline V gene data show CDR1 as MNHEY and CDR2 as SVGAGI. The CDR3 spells CASSMDRPLRGNEQFF. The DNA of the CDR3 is TGTGCCAGCAGCATGGACAGACCCCTACGAGGCAATGAGCAGTTCTTC.

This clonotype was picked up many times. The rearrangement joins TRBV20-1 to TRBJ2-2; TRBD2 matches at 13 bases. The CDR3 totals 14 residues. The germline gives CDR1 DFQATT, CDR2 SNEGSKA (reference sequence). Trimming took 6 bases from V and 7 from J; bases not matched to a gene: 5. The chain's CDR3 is CSARTSGSVGELFF. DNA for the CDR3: TGCAGTGCGCGGACTAGCGGGAGTGTCGGGGAGCTGTTTTTT.

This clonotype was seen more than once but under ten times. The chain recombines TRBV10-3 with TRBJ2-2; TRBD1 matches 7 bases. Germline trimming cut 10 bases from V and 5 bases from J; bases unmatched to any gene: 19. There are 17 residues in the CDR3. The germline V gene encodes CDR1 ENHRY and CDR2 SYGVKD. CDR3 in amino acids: CASTLRDSQDITGELFF. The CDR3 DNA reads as TGTGCCAGCACCCTGAGGGACAGCCAGGATATTACCGGGGAGCTGTTTTTT.

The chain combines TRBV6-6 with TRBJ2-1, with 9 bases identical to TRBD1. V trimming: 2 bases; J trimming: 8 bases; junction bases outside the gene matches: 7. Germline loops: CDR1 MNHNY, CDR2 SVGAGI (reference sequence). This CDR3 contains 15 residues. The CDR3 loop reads CASSYGQGPGDEQFF. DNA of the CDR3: TGTGCCAGCAGTTACGGACAGGGGCCGGGCGATGAGCAGTTCTTC.

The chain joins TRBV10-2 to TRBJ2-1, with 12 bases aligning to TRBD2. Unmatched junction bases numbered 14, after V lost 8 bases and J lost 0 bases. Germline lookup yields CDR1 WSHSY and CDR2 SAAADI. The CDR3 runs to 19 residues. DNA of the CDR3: TGCGCCAGCTGTCTCGGGCTAGCGGGAGGGAGGGACTCCTACAATGAGCAGTTCTTC. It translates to CASCLGLAGGRDSYNEQFF.

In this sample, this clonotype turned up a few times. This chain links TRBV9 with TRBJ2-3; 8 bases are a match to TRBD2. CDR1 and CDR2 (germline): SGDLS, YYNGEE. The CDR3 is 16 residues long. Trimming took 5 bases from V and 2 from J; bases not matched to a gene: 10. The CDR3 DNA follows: TGTGCCAGCAGGTCTACCGGGACTAGAGTCACAGATACGCAGTATTTT. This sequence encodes CASRSTGTRVTDTQYF.

The DNA of the CDR3 is TGTGCCAGCAGCAAAGGTTTGGTTCCTCCCGCCCCATCTTATCCTTTCTACGAGCAGTACTTC. This codes for CASSKGLVPPAPSYPFYEQYF. The chain couples TRBV21-1 to TRBJ2-7; the table calls TRBD2, which could not be checked here. TRBV21-1 is annotated as a pseudogene. The CDR3 sequence is 21 residues long.

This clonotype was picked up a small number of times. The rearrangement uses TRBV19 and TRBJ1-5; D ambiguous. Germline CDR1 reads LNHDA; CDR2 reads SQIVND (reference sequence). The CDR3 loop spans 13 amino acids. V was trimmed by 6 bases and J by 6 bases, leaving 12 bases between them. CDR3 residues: CASSQAGGQPQHF. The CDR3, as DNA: TGTGCCAGTAGCCAGGCCGGCGGTCAGCCCCAGCATTTT. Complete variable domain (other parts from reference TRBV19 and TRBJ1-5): DGGITQSPKYLFRKEGQNVTLSCEQNLNHDAMYWYRQDPGQGLRLIYYSQIVNDFQKGDIAEGYSVSREKKESFPLTVTSAQKNPTAFYLCASSQAGGQPQHFGDGTRLSIL.

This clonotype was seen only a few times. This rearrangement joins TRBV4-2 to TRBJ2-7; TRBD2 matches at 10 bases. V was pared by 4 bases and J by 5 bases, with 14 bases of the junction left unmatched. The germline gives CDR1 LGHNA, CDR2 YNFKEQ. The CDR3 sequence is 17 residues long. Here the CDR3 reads CASSPTLGLAVNHEQYF. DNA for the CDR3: TGTGCCAGCAGCCCGACTCTCGGACTAGCGGTCAACCACGAGCAGTACTTC.

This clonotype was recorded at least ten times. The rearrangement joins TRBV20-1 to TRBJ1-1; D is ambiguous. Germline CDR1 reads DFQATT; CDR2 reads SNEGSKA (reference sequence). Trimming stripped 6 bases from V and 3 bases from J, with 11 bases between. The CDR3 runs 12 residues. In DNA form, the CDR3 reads TGCAGTGCAAGAAGGGAATACACTGAAGCTTTCTTT. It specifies CSARREYTEAFF.

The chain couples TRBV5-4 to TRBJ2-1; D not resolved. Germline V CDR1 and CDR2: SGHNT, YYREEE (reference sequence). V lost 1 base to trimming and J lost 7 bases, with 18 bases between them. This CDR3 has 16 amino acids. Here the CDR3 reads CASSLLVTTHGNEQFF. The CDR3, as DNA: TGTGCCAGCAGCTTGCTGGTTACCACGCACGGGAATGAGCAGTTCTTC.

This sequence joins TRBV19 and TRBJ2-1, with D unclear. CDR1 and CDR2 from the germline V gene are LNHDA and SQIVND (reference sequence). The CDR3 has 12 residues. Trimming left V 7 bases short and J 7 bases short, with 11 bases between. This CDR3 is CASTRQPNEQFF. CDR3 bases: TGTGCCAGTACGAGGCAGCCAAATGAGCAGTTCTTC.

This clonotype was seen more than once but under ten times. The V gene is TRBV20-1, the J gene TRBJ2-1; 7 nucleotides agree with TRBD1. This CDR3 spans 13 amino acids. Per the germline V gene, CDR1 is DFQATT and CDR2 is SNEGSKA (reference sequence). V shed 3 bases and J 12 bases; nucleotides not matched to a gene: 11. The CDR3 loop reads CSASNLLRGPQFF. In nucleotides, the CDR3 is TGCAGTGCTAGTAACCTGTTGAGGGGGCCGCAGTTCTTC.

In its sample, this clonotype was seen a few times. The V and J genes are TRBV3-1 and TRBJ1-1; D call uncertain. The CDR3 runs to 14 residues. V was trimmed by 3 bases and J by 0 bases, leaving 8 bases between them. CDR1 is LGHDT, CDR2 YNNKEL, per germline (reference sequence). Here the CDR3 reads CASSHLGMNTEAFF. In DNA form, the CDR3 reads TGTGCCAGCAGCCATTTGGGGATGAACACTGAAGCTTTCTTT.

The DNA for the CDR3 is TGCAGTGCAAGGGGGGGCCCTGGTGGTGAAGCTTTCTTT. Encoded protein: CSARGGPGGEAFF. V is TRBV20-1 and J is TRBJ1-1; the D gene is possibly TRBD1 (6 bases). In germline, CDR1 is DFQATT, CDR2 SNEGSKA (reference sequence). Trimming took 6 bases from V and 7 from J, leaving 18 bases between them. The CDR3 is 13 residues long.

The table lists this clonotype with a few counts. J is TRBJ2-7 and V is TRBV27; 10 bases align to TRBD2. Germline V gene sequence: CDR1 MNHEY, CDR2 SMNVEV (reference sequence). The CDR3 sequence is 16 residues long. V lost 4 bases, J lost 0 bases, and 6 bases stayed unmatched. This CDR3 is CASSSPWTSGSYEQYF. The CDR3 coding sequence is TGTGCCAGCAGTTCGCCCTGGACTAGCGGCTCCTACGAGCAGTACTTC.

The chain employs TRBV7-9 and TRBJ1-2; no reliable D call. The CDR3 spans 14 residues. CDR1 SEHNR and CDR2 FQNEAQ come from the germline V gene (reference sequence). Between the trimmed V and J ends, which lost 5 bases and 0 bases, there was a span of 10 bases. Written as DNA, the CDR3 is TGTGCCAGCAGCCCGGGAGGGCCTAACTATGGCTACACCTTC. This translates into CASSPGGPNYGYTF.

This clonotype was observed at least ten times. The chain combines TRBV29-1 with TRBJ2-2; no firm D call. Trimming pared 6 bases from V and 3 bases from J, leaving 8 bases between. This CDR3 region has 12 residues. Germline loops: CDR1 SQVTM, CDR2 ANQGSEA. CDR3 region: CSVRRDTGELFF. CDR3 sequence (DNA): TGCAGCGTAAGAAGAGACACCGGGGAGCTGTTTTTT.

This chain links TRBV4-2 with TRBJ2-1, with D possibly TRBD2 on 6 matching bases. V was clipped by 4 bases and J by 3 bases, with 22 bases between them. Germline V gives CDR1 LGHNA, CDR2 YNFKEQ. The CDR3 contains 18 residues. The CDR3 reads CASSPLATPRFDYNEQFF. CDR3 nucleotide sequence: TGTGCCAGCAGCCCGCTAGCGACACCTCGTTTTGACTACAATGAGCAGTTCTTC.

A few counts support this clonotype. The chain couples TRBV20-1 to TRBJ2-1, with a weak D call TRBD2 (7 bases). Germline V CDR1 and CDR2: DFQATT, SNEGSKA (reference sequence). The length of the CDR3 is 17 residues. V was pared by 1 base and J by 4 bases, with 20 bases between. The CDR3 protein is CSARVSGGFRPYNEQFF. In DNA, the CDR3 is TGCAGTGCTAGAGTTTCGGGGGGCTTTCGGCCGTACAATGAGCAGTTCTTC.

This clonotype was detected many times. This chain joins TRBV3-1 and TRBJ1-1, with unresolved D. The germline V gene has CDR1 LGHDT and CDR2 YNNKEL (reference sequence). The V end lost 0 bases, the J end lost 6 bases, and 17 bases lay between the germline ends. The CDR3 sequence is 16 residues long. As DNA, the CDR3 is TGTGCCAGCAGCCAAGATTGGAGACGGGGAGCAGCTGAAGCTTTCTTT. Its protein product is CASSQDWRRGAAEAFF.

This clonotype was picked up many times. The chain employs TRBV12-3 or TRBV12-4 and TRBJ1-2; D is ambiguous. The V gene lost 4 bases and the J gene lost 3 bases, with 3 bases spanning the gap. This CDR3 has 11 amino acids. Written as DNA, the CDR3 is TGTGCCAGCAGTTGGGACTATGGCTACACCTTC. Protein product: CASSWDYGYTF.